This T cell receptor beta chain comes out of a study of blood T cell repertoires in COVID-19. Study-wide context: Both acute and convalescent COVID-19 samples were obtained from the United States, Italy and Spain. From T cells, B-cell-depleted T cells, or PBMCs came the material, which was cDNA or gDNA.

The germline V and J ends were trimmed by 9 bases and 4 bases, with 12 bases remaining between them. The germline gives CDR1 MNHEY, CDR2 SVGAGI. The CDR3 sequence is 13 residues long. In the original processing: From reference gene primer amplification, estimates of nucleated cell counts were derived. TCRdb's table, derived via immunoSEQ multiplex PCR, lists solely in-frame clones and lacks some. V, J and clone size were drawn from that table, and D and trimming were deduced from the DNA. The sample includes 54,000 or so clones, about 85% of them seen just once. The sequenced sample consisted of peripheral blood. The source is a woman aged 80 or older with acute or convalescent COVID-19. The V gene is TRBV6-5, the J gene TRBJ1-4; D not certain. The DNA for the CDR3 is TGTGCCAGTTCTCAGAGGGATAATGAAAAACTGTTTTTT. Its translation: CASSQRDNEKLFF.